This TCR beta chain was identified in a study of long-term antiretroviral therapy in people with HIV. Losses at the gene ends were 2 bases for V and 0 bases for J; bases not matched to a gene: 1. The CDR3 covers 15 residues. Germline CDR1 MNHNS, CDR2 SASEGT. Regarding this clone: Within the sample, other DNA sequences also encode this same CDR3.

A v3.0 immunoSEQ assay was performed at survey level. Measured with immunoSEQ multiplex PCR; TCRdb has only the in-frame clones, and not every one. The data show around 22,000 clones, around 80% seen once. The sequence was obtained from a man aged 25 to 40 with HIV. The chain uses TRBV6-1 and TRBJ2-1; TRBD2 matches 7 bases. The sequencing used unsorted PBMCs, collected about 4.3 years after starting antiretroviral therapy. Here the CDR3 DNA reads TGTGCCAGCAGTGAATTAGCGGGCTCCTACAATGAGCAGTTCTTC. It specifies CASSELAGSYNEQFF.